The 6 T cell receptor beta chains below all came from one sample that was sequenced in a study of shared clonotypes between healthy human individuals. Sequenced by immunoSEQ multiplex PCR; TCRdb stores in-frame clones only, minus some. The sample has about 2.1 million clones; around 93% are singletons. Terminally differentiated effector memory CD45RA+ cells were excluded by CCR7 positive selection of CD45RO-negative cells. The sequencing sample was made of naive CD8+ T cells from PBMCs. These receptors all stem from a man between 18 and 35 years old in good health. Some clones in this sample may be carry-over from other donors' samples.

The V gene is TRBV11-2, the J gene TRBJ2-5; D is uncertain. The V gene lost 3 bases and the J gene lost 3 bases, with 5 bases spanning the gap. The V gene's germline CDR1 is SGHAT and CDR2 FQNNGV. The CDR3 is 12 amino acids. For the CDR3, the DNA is TGTGCCAGCAGCTTCACTGAAGAGACCCAGTACTTC. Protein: CASSFTEETQYF.

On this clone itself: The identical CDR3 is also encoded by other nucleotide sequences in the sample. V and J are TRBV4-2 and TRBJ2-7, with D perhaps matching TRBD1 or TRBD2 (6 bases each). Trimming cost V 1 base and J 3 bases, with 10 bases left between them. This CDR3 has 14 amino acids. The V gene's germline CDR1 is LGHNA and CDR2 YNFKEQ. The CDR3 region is CASSQGRGLYEQYF. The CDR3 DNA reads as TGTGCCAGCAGCCAAGGTCGGGGGCTCTACGAGCAGTACTTC.

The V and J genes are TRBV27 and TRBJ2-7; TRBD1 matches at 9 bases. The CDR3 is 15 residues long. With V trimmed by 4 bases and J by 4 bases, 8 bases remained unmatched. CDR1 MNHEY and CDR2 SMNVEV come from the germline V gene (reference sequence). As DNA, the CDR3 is TGTGCCAGCAGTTCCCGACAGGGGGAGGAGTACGAGCAGTACTTC. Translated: CASSSRQGEEYEQYF.

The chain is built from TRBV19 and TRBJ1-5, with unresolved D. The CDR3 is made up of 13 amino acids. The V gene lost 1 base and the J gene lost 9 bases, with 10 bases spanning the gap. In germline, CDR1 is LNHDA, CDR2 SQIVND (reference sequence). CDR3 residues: CASSIAAGRPQHF. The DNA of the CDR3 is TGTGCCAGTAGTATAGCGGCGGGGAGGCCCCAGCATTTT.

The CDR3 nucleotides are TGTGCCAGCAGCTTAGGGACAGGCCTGACCTACGAGCAGTACTTC. This codes for CASSLGTGLTYEQYF. The chain recombines TRBV11-2 with TRBJ2-7, with 7 bases fitting TRBD1. Germline CDR1 is SGHAT and CDR2 is FQNNGV. The CDR3 loop spans 15 amino acids. J lost 2 bases, V lost 1 base, and 5 bases had no gene match.

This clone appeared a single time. The CDR3 nucleotides read TGTGCCAGCAGCGGACCCCCTTACAATGAGCAGTTCTTC. Translating it yields CASSGPPYNEQFF. V and J are TRBV7-2 and TRBJ2-1; D is undetermined. Trimming cost V 5 bases and J 4 bases, with 9 bases left between them. CDR1 is SGHTA and CDR2 is FQGNSA in the germline V gene. CDR3 length equals 13 residues. Full variable domain (remainder filled in from reference TRBV7-2 and TRBJ2-1): GAGVSQSPSNKVTEKGKDVELRCDPISGHTALYWYRQSLGQGLEFLIYFQGNSAPDKSGLPSDRFSAERTGGSVSTLTIQRTQQEDSAVYLCASSGPPYNEQFFGPGTRLTVL.